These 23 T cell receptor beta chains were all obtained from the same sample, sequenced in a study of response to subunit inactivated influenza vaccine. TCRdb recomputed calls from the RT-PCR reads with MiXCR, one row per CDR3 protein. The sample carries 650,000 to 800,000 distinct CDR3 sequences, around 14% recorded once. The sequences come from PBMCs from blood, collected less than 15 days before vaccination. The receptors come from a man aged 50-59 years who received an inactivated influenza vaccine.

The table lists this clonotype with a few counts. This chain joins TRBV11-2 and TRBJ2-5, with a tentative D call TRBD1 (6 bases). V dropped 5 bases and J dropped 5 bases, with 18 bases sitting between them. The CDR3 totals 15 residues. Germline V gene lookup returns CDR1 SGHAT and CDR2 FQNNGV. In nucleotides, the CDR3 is TGTGCCAGCAGCCGGGGTTGGGGGCACAAGGAGACCCAGTACTTC. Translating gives CASSRGWGHKETQYF.

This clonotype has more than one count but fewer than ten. This chain's CDR3 is CASSLWDYRGDEQFF. CDR3 sequence (DNA): TGTGCCAGCAGCTTGTGGGACTATCGAGGAGATGAGCAGTTCTTC. This chain joins TRBV5-6 and TRBJ2-1, with 7 bases aligning to TRBD2. Germline lookup yields CDR1 SGHDT and CDR2 YYEEEE. Trimming cost V 1 base and J 8 bases; bases outside gene matches: 9. The CDR3 sequence is 15 residues long.

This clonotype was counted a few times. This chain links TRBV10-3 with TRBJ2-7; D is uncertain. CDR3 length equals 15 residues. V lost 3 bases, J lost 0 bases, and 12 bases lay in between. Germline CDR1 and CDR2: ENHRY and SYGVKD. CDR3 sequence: CAISDGGRTSYEQYF. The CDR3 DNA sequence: TGTGCCATCAGTGACGGTGGCAGGACCTCCTACGAGCAGTACTTC.

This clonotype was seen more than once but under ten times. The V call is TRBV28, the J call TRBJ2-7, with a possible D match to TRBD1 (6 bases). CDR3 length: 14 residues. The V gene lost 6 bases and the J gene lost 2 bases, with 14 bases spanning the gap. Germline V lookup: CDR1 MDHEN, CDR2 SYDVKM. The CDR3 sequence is CASRTPGQTYEQYF. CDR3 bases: TGTGCCAGCAGGACCCCGGGACAAACCTACGAGCAGTACTTC. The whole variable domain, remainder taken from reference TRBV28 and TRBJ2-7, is DVKVTQSSRYLVKRTGEKVFLECVQDMDHENMFWYRQDPGLGLRLIYFSYDVKMKEKGDIPEGYSVSREKKERFSLILESASTNQTSMYLCASRTPGQTYEQYFGPGTRLTVT.

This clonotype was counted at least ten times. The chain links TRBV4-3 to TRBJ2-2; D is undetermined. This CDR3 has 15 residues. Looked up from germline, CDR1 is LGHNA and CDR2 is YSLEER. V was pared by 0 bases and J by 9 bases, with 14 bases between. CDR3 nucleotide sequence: TGCGCCAGCAGCCAAGAAATAGCTAAAGGACGGGAGCTGTTTTTT. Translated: CASSQEIAKGRELFF.

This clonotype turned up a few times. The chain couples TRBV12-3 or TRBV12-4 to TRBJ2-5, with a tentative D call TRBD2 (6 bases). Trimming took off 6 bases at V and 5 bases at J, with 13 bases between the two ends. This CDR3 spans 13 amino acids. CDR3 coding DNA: TGTGCCAGCAGATTTGTTGGGGGGGAGACCCAGTACTTC. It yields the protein CASRFVGGETQYF.

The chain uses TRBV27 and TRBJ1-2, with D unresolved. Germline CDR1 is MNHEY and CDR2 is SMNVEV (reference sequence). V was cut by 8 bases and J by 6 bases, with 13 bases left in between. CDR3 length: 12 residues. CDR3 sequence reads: CASAGQEDGYTF. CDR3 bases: TGTGCCAGCGCGGGTCAAGAAGATGGCTACACCTTC.

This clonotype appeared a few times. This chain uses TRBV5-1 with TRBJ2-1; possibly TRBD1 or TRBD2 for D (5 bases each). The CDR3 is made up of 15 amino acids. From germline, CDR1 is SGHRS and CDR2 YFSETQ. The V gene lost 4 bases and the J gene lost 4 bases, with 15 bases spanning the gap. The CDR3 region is CASSIPGTQYNEQFF. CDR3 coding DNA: TGCGCCAGCAGCATCCCCGGGACCCAGTACAATGAGCAGTTCTTC. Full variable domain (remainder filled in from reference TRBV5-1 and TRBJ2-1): KAGVTQTPRYLIKTRGQQVTLSCSPISGHRSVSWYQQTPGQGLQFLFEYFSETQRNKGNFPGRFSGRQFSNSRSEMNVSTLELGDSALYLCASSIPGTQYNEQFFGPGTRLTVL.

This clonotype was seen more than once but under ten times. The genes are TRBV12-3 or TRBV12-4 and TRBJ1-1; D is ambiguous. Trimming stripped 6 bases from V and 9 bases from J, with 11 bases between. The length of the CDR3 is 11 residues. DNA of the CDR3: TGTGCCAGCAGCACCACCCATAAAGCTTTCTTT. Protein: CASSTTHKAFF.

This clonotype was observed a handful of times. The CDR3 coding sequence is TGTGCCAGCAGGAGCGGGACCTACAATGAGCAGTTCTTC. It yields the protein CASRSGTYNEQFF. The chain recombines TRBV28 with TRBJ2-1, with 7 bases that match TRBD2. CDR1 and CDR2 (germline): MDHEN, SYDVKM. CDR3 size: 13 residues. Germline trimming cut 6 bases from V and 2 bases from J; bases unmatched to any gene: 1.

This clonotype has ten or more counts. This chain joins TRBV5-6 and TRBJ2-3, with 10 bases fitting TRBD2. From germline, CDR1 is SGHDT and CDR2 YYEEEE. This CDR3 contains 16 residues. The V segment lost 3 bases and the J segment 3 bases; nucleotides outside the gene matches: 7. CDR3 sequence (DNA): TGTGCCAGCAGCTGGGGAGCGGGGGGGCCTACAGATACGCAGTATTTT. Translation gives CASSWGAGGPTDTQYF.

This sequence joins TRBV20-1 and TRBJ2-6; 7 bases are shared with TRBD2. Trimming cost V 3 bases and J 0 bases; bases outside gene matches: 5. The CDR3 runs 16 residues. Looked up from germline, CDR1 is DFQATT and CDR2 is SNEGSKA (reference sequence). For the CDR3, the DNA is TGCAGTGCTAGGTGGGGCGGGAGCTCTGGGGCCAACGTCCTGACTTTC. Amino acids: CSARWGGSSGANVLTF.

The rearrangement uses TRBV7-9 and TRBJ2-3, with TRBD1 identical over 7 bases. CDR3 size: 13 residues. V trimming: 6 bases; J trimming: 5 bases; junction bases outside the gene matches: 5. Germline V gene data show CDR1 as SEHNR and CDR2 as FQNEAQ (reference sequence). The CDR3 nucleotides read TGTGCCAGCAGGTTGACAGGGAGAGATACGCAGTATTTT. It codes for CASRLTGRDTQYF.

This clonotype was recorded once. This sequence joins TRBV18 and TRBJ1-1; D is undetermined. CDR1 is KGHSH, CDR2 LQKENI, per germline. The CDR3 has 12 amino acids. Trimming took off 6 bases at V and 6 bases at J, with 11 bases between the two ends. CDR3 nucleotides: TGTGCCAGCTCCACCACACGGGCTGAAGCTTTCTTT. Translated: CASSTTRAEAFF.

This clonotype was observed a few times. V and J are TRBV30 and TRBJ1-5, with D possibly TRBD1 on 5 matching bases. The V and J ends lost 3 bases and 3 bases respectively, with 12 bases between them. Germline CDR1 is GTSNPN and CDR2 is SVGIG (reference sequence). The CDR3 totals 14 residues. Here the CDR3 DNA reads TGTGCCTGGAGCACCGGGACTCTCAATCAGCCCCAGCATTTT. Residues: CAWSTGTLNQPQHF.

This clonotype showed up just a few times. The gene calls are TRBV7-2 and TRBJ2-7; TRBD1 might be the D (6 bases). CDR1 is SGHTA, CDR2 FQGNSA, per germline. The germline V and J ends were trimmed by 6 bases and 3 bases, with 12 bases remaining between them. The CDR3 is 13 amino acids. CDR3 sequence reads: CASRRDTLYEQYF. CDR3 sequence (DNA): TGTGCCAGCAGAAGGGACACCCTCTACGAGCAGTACTTC.

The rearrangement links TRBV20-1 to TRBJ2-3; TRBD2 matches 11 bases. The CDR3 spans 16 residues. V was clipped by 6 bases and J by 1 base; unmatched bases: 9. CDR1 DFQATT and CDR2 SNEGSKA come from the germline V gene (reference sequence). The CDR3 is CSAQRRSGGGTDTQYF. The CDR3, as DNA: TGCAGTGCCCAAAGGCGTAGCGGGGGGGGCACAGATACGCAGTATTTT.

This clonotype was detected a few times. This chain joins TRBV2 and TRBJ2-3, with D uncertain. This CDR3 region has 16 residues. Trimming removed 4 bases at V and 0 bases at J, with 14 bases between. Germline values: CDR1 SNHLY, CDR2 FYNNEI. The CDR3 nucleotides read TGTGCCAGCAGTGTGGTGCGAAACCAAAGCACAGATACGCAGTATTTT. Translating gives CASSVVRNQSTDTQYF.

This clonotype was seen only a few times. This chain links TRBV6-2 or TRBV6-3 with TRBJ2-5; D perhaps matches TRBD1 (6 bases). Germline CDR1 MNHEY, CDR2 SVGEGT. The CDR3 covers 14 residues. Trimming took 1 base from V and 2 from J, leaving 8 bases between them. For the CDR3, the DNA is TGTGCCAGCAGTTACTGGACAGATCAAGAGACCCAGTACTTC. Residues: CASSYWTDQETQYF.

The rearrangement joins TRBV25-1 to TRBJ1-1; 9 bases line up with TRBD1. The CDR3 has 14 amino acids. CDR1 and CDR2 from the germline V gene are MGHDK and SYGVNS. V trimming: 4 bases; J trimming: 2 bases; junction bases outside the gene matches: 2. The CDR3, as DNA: TGTGCCAGCAGTGTGGGACAGGGCAACACTGAAGCTTTCTTT. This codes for CASSVGQGNTEAFF.

CDR3 sequence: CAWSPQNTEAFF. The CDR3 DNA is TGTGCCTGGAGTCCTCAGAACACTGAAGCTTTCTTT. The chain carries TRBV30 and TRBJ1-1; the D is unclear. This CDR3 region has 12 residues. Trimming took off 2 bases at V and 1 base at J, with 5 bases between the two ends. Germline loops: CDR1 GTSNPN, CDR2 SVGIG (reference sequence).

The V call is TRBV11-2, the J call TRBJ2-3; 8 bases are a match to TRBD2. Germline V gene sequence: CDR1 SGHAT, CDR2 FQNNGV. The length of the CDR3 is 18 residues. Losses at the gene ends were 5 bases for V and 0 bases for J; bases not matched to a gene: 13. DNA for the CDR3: TGTGCCAGCAGCCCAAGTCTCCTTAGCGGGAAGAGCACAGATACGCAGTATTTT. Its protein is CASSPSLLSGKSTDTQYF.

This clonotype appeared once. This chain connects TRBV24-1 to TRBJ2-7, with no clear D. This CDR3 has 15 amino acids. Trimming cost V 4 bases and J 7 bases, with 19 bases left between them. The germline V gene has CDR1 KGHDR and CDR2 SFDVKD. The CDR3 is CATSESGPPGEEQYF. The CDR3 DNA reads TGTGCCACCAGTGAGTCCGGGCCCCCGGGCGAAGAGCAGTACTTC.